The 27 T cell receptor beta chains listed next were all sequenced from one sample in a study of graft-versus-host responses after intestinal transplantation. Their specific antigens are unknown. Sequencing used immunoSEQ multiplex PCR; TCRdb keeps in-frame clones, though not all of them. The sample holds 35,000 to 50,000 clones, roughly 92% seen once. Sequencing was performed on unstimulated CD8+ T cells sorted from spleen or lymph node cells, taken before transplant. These receptors originate from a human donor who was the organ donor for an intestinal transplant.

This chain links TRBV11-3 with TRBJ2-7, with D unclear. The CDR3 is made up of 13 amino acids. CDR1 SGHNT and CDR2 YENEEA come from the germline V gene. V was shortened by 2 bases and J by 3 bases, with 8 bases between the two germline ends. Written as DNA, the CDR3 is TGTGCCAGCAGCTTAACCACCTACTACGAGCAGTACTTC. It codes for CASSLTTYYEQYF.

The chain carries TRBV9 and TRBJ2-2; no clear D. V lost 3 bases and J lost 4, with 4 bases in between. Germline values: CDR1 SGDLS, CDR2 YYNGEE. CDR3 length: 12 residues. The CDR3 region is CASSEGTGELFF. The DNA for the CDR3 is TGTGCCAGCAGCGAGGGCACCGGGGAGCTGTTTTTT.

The chain couples TRBV9 to TRBJ2-2, with 8 bases that match TRBD1. CDR1 is SGDLS, CDR2 YYNGEE, per germline. The CDR3 consists of 15 residues. V lost 0 bases and J lost 6; bases outside the gene matches: 4. The CDR3 sequence is CASSVGTGSSGELFF. The CDR3 nucleotides are TGTGCCAGCAGCGTAGGGACAGGGTCGTCCGGGGAGCTGTTTTTT.

This clone was observed a single time. The rearrangement links TRBV5-4 to TRBJ2-7, with unresolved D. V lost 0 bases to trimming and J lost 1 base, with 5 bases between them. The CDR3 consists of 13 residues. The V gene's germline CDR1 is SGHNT and CDR2 YYREEE (reference sequence). The chain's CDR3 is CASSLAASYEQYF. Written as DNA, the CDR3 is TGTGCCAGCAGCTTGGCGGCGTCCTACGAGCAGTACTTC.

This sequence joins TRBV6-5 and TRBJ2-7; D might be TRBD1 (6 bases). Trimming cost V 4 bases and J 0 bases, with 16 bases left between them. The CDR3 sequence is 16 residues long. Germline loops: CDR1 MNHEY, CDR2 SVGAGI. For the CDR3, the DNA is TGTGCCAGCAGTTTCCAGGGGTTACAGAGCTCCTACGAGCAGTACTTC. It yields the protein CASSFQGLQSSYEQYF.

In its sample, this clone was seen once. The CDR3 loop is CASSYQVLGDDGYTF. For the CDR3, the DNA is TGTGCCAGCAGTTACCAGGTTCTGGGGGATGATGGCTACACCTTC. The chain has TRBV6-5 and TRBJ1-2; a possible D gene is TRBD1 (5 bases). The germline gives CDR1 MNHEY, CDR2 SVGAGI. Trimming shortened V by 2 bases and J by 6 bases, and 16 bases separated the two germline ends. The CDR3 has 15 amino acids.

The chain uses TRBV5-6 and TRBJ2-7, with 12 bases identical to TRBD1. The germline CDR1 and CDR2 sequences are SGHDT and YYEEEE. V gave up 0 bases and J gave up 4 bases; unmatched junction bases: 8. This CDR3 has 17 residues. CDR3 DNA: TGTGCCAGCAGCTTGGGGGACAGGGGGCGCGGCCCTTACGAGCAGTACTTC. This codes for CASSLGDRGRGPYEQYF.

The chain links TRBV7-9 to TRBJ2-1, with a weak D call TRBD2 (6 bases). V shed 5 bases and J shed 4 bases, with 21 bases lying between them. CDR1 and CDR2 (germline): SEHNR, FQNEAQ (reference sequence). The CDR3 totals 17 residues. This chain's CDR3 is CASSPLAGPPLYNEQFF. The CDR3 DNA reads TGTGCCAGCAGCCCCCTGGCGGGACCTCCCCTTTACAATGAGCAGTTCTTC.

The chain combines TRBV11-3 with TRBJ2-1, with D possibly being TRBD2 (6 bases). V was pared by 1 base and J by 4 bases, with 8 bases between. The CDR3 runs to 14 residues. Germline CDR1 SGHNT, CDR2 YENEEA. The CDR3 DNA reads TGTGCCAGCAGCTTAGCAGGGAGGTACAATGAGCAGTTCTTC. Protein sequence: CASSLAGRYNEQFF. The entire variable domain, with the rest obtained from reference TRBV11-3 and TRBJ2-1, is as follows: EAGVVQSPRYKIIEKKQPVAFWCNPISGHNTLYWYLQNLGQGPELLIRYENEEAVDDSQLPKDRFSAERLKGVDSTLKIQPAELGDSAVYLCASSLAGRYNEQFFGPGTRLTVL.

This chain links TRBV27 with TRBJ1-2, with 9 bases that match TRBD1. V was pared by 3 bases and J by 4 bases, with 9 bases of the junction left unmatched. Germline V CDR1 and CDR2: MNHEY, SMNVEV (reference sequence). The CDR3 runs 16 residues. The CDR3 nucleotides read TGTGCCAGCAGTTTTCTTCTGGGACAGGGATCCTATGGCTACACCTTC. Translated, it gives CASSFLLGQGSYGYTF.

V gene TRBV15 combines with J gene TRBJ2-5; D is tentatively TRBD1 or TRBD2 (6 bases each). With 3 bases removed from V and 5 bases from J, the gap between germline ends came to 13 bases. CDR3 length equals 14 residues. CDR1 LNHNV and CDR2 YYDKDF come from the germline V gene (reference sequence). DNA of the CDR3: TGTGCCACCAGCAGGTGGGGGGCACGGGAGACCCAGTACTTC. Residues: CATSRWGARETQYF.

This chain links TRBV5-1 with TRBJ1-5; D not certain. Germline V gene data show CDR1 as SGHRS and CDR2 as YFSETQ. CDR3 size: 14 residues. The V and J ends lost 0 bases and 4 bases respectively, with 8 bases between them. CDR3 protein: CASSLGPGNQPQHF. The CDR3, as DNA: TGCGCCAGCAGCTTGGGTCCGGGGAATCAGCCCCAGCATTTT. The full variable domain, in which reference TRBV5-1 and TRBJ1-5 provide the parts outside the CDR3, is KAGVTQTPRYLIKTRGQQVTLSCSPISGHRSVSWYQQTPGQGLQFLFEYFSETQRNKGNFPGRFSGRQFSNSRSEMNVSTLELGDSALYLCASSLGPGNQPQHFGDGTRLSIL.

This clone has a single count. The chain joins TRBV6-1 to TRBJ2-7, with TRBD2 matching over 10 bases. Germline assignment: CDR1 MNHNS and CDR2 SASEGT. V shed 5 bases, J shed 4 bases, and the junction held 8 bases outside the gene matches. This CDR3 is built from 15 residues. The CDR3 is CASSNKREGHYEQYF. The CDR3 DNA reads as TGTGCCAGCAGTAACAAGCGGGAGGGCCATTACGAGCAGTACTTC.

V usage is TRBV9 and J usage is TRBJ2-1; D remains ambiguous. Germline CDR1 is SGDLS and CDR2 is YYNGEE. V gave up 0 bases and J gave up 10 bases, with 8 bases separating them. CDR3 length: 12 amino acids. The CDR3 DNA reads TGTGCCAGCAGCGTAGAGTCGCAGGAGCAGTTCTTC. Protein: CASSVESQEQFF.

This clone ranks as hyperexpanded (1% or more). The chain employs TRBV4-3 and TRBJ1-1, with D perhaps matching TRBD1 (5 bases). CDR3 size: 14 residues. Deletions cut 6 bases from V and 5 bases from J, with 16 bases between. CDR1 LGHNA and CDR2 YSLEER come from the germline V gene. Here the CDR3 DNA reads TGCGCCAGCAGTCGCACCAGGGCCCTAACTGAAGCTTTCTTT. This translates into CASSRTRALTEAFF.

CDR3 bases: TGTGCCAGCAGCTCAACCAGGGGGCTAGGTGGCTACACCTTC. Its translation is CASSSTRGLGGYTF. The genes are TRBV5-8 and TRBJ1-2, with 8 bases fitting TRBD1. Germline loops: CDR1 SGHTS, CDR2 YDEGEE. CDR3 length: 14 amino acids. The J segment lost 7 bases and the V segment lost 3 bases, leaving 8 bases of the junction unmatched.

The V gene is TRBV28, the J gene TRBJ1-6, with TRBD1 identical over 7 bases. The CDR3 is made up of 15 amino acids. V trimming: 5 bases; J trimming: 8 bases; junction bases outside the gene matches: 9. Germline-derived CDR1 and CDR2 are MDHEN and SYDVKM. CDR3 coding DNA: TGTGCCAGCAGTCCGCCCCGGGACAGATATTCACCCCTCCACTTT. Protein: CASSPPRDRYSPLHF.

This clone was seen more than once but under ten times. The chain carries TRBV27 and TRBJ2-7; 11 bases map to TRBD2. With 3 bases clipped from V and 3 bases from J, the junction kept 1 base outside the gene matches. Germline CDR1 and CDR2: MNHEY and SMNVEV (reference sequence). The CDR3 has 14 amino acids. Written as DNA, the CDR3 is TGTGCCAGCAGTTTCGGGACTAGCGGCTACGAGCAGTACTTC. Translating gives CASSFGTSGYEQYF.

The chain has TRBV7-9 and TRBJ2-1; 7 bases match TRBD2. The germline V gene encodes CDR1 SEHNR and CDR2 FQNEAQ (reference sequence). CDR3 size: 15 residues. With V trimmed by 3 bases and J by 5 bases, 7 bases remained unmatched. CDR3 protein: CASSLGGSPHNEQFF. The CDR3, as DNA: TGTGCCAGCAGCTTGGGGGGGAGCCCCCACAATGAGCAGTTCTTC.

This rearrangement joins TRBV7-8 to TRBJ2-7; 10 bases match TRBD2. Germline CDR1 is SGHVS and CDR2 is FQNEAQ. J lost 2 bases, V lost 7 bases, and 5 bases had no gene match. The CDR3 length is 14 residues. The chain's CDR3 is CASKDSGRTYEQYF. The CDR3 region has the DNA TGTGCCAGCAAGGATAGCGGGAGGACCTACGAGCAGTACTTC.

The chain employs TRBV28 and TRBJ1-1; D unclear. Germline V gives CDR1 MDHEN, CDR2 SYDVKM. The germline V and J ends were trimmed by 3 bases and 4 bases, with 9 bases remaining between them. This CDR3 has 13 amino acids. CDR3 region: CASSFARSTEAFF. For the CDR3, the DNA is TGTGCCAGCAGTTTCGCCAGGAGCACTGAAGCTTTCTTT. Looking up the rest from reference TRBV28 and TRBJ1-1 gives the full variable domain: DVKVTQSSRYLVKRTGEKVFLECVQDMDHENMFWYRQDPGLGLRLIYFSYDVKMKEKGDIPEGYSVSREKKERFSLILESASTNQTSMYLCASSFARSTEAFFGQGTRLTVV.

The genes are TRBV11-1 and TRBJ2-7; TRBD2 aligns across 15 bases. The CDR3 covers 19 residues. Germline assignment: CDR1 SGHAT and CDR2 FQDESV (reference sequence). The V gene end was trimmed by 4 bases and the J gene end by 3 bases; junction bases not matched to a gene: 13. CDR3 protein: CASSYLGGLAGGGNYEQYF. The DNA of the CDR3 is TGTGCCAGCAGCTACCTAGGGGGACTAGCGGGAGGAGGTAACTACGAGCAGTACTTC.

The chain uses TRBV27 and TRBJ2-7; D might be TRBD2 (5 bases). CDR1 and CDR2 (germline): MNHEY, SMNVEV (reference sequence). V lost 6 bases, J lost 2 bases, and 14 bases lay in between. This CDR3 has 14 amino acids. The CDR3 reads CASSTSGFTYEQYF. The CDR3 bases are TGTGCCAGCAGCACCAGCGGATTTACCTACGAGCAGTACTTC.

The chain is built from TRBV19 and TRBJ1-2, with a possible D match to TRBD1 (5 bases). Trimming left V 4 bases short and J 7 bases short, with 10 bases between. This CDR3 region has 12 residues. CDR1 and CDR2 (germline): LNHDA, SQIVND (reference sequence). CDR3 sequence reads: CASSTGFFGYTF. CDR3 coding DNA: TGTGCCAGTAGTACAGGGTTCTTTGGCTACACCTTC.

This chain uses TRBV4-1 with TRBJ2-5, with D perhaps matching TRBD1 or TRBD2 (5 bases each). In germline, CDR1 is MGHRA, CDR2 YSYEKL. V was trimmed by 1 base and J by 6 bases, leaving 12 bases between them. This CDR3 is 14 amino acids long. The CDR3 spells CASSQVGDRQTQYF. CDR3 nucleotide sequence: TGCGCCAGCAGCCAAGTTGGGGACCGCCAGACCCAGTACTTC.

The chain carries TRBV9 and TRBJ2-2; 12 positions agree with TRBD2. Trimming removed 2 bases from V and 5 bases from J; junction bases left unmatched: 1. This CDR3 is built from 15 residues. Germline CDR1 and CDR2: SGDLS and YYNGEE. The CDR3 spells CASSVTSGRTGELFF. DNA of the CDR3: TGTGCCAGCAGCGTCACTAGCGGGAGGACCGGGGAGCTGTTTTTT.

This chain links TRBV5-1 with TRBJ2-7, with 12 bases aligning to TRBD1. V trimming: 4 bases; J trimming: 5 bases; junction bases outside the gene matches: 4. There are 14 residues in the CDR3. Germline V CDR1 and CDR2: SGHRS, YFSETQ. This CDR3 is CASSEGTGGHEQYF. CDR3 sequence (DNA): TGCGCCAGCAGCGAAGGGACAGGGGGCCACGAGCAGTACTTC.